The rows below give T cell receptor beta chains drawn from one sample of a study of OX40 agonist ivuxolimab in advanced cancers. Assay: immunoSEQ multiplex PCR; the TCRdb copy retains only in-frame clones and omits some. Of some 70,000 clones listed, around 90% are singletons. Here the sequenced sample was CD4+ or CD8+ T cells sorted from blood, taken in a trial of the OX40 agonist ivuxolimab. All receptors derive from an adult with an advanced solid tumor such as melanoma, head and neck, liver or kidney cancer. The CDR3 runs from the conserved cysteine through the conserved F or W. D genes are given only for firm matches. Where a row states a size, it is once, few, many or the class of an expanded clone; other rows omit it.

clone_size: -
j_call: TRBJ2-7
v_call: TRBV6-5
d_call: -
cdr3_aa: CASWPGLGEQYF
cdr3_nt: TGTGCCAGCTGGCCAGGGCTGGGGGAGCAGTACTTC

clone_size: -
j_call: TRBJ1-1
v_call: TRBV11-2
d_call: -
cdr3_aa: CASSLIRSTEAFF
cdr3_nt: TGTGCCAGCAGCTTAATTCGCAGCACTGAAGCTTTCTTT

clone_size: -
j_call: TRBJ2-7
v_call: TRBV2
d_call: TRBD1
cdr3_aa: CASTRDRGRNYEQYF
cdr3_nt: TGTGCCAGCACCCGAGACAGGGGACGGAACTACGAGCAGTACTTC

clone_size: -
j_call: TRBJ2-6
v_call: TRBV11-2
d_call: -
cdr3_aa: CASSLQGDSGANVLTF
cdr3_nt: TGTGCCAGCAGCTTACAAGGCGACTCTGGGGCCAACGTCCTGACTTTC

clone_size: -
j_call: TRBJ1-4
v_call: TRBV11-2
d_call: TRBD1
cdr3_aa: CASSLAPRTGAEKLFF
cdr3_nt: TGTGCCAGCAGCTTAGCGCCTCGGACAGGTGCTGAAAAACTGTTTTTT

clone_size: -
j_call: TRBJ2-7
v_call: TRBV20-1
d_call: -
cdr3_aa: CSARGAYEQYF
cdr3_nt: TGCAGTGCAAGGGGAGCCTACGAGCAGTACTTC

clone_size: -
j_call: TRBJ1-5
v_call: TRBV30
d_call: -
cdr3_aa: CAWSVKDRKNQPQHF
cdr3_nt: TGTGCCTGGAGTGTAAAGGACCGAAAGAATCAGCCCCAGCATTTT

clone_size: -
j_call: TRBJ2-3
v_call: TRBV18
d_call: -
cdr3_aa: CASSPGRADTQYF
cdr3_nt: TGTGCCAGCTCACCGGGAAGGGCAGATACGCAGTATTTT

clone_size: -
j_call: TRBJ2-3
v_call: TRBV5-4
d_call: TRBD2
cdr3_aa: CASSPAGTSGGVDAYF
cdr3_nt: TGTGCCAGCAGCCCTGCCGGGACTAGCGGGGGGGTAGATGCGTATTTT

clone_size: -
j_call: TRBJ2-1
v_call: TRBV5-1
d_call: -
cdr3_aa: CASSLGADRGQFF
cdr3_nt: TGCGCCAGCAGCTTGGGGGCCGACCGGGGGCAGTTCTTC

clone_size: -
j_call: TRBJ1-2
v_call: TRBV5-6
d_call: -
cdr3_aa: CASSYADNYGYTF
cdr3_nt: TGTGCCAGCAGCTATGCAGATAACTATGGCTACACCTTC

clone_size: -
j_call: TRBJ2-7
v_call: TRBV4-1
d_call: -
cdr3_aa: CASSQEIASYEQYF
cdr3_nt: TGCGCCAGCAGCCAAGAGATAGCCTCCTACGAGCAGTACTTC

clone_size: few
j_call: TRBJ2-2
v_call: TRBV19
d_call: -
cdr3_aa: CASSIATGELFF
cdr3_nt: TGTGCCAGTAGTATTGCCACCGGGGAGCTGTTTTTT

clone_size: -
j_call: TRBJ2-3
v_call: TRBV5-1
d_call: TRBD1
cdr3_aa: CASSLRQGGSTDTQYF
cdr3_nt: TGCGCCAGCAGCTTAAGACAGGGTGGGAGCACAGATACGCAGTATTTT

clone_size: once
j_call: TRBJ1-1
v_call: TRBV6-5
d_call: -
cdr3_aa: CASRSRLENTEAFF
cdr3_nt: TGTGCCAGCAGGAGTCGATTGGAGAACACTGAAGCTTTCTTT

clone_size: -
j_call: TRBJ2-5
v_call: TRBV11-3
d_call: -
cdr3_aa: CASSLNTGEAQYF
cdr3_nt: TGTGCCAGCAGCCTAAACACAGGGGAGGCCCAGTACTTC

clone_size: once
j_call: TRBJ2-1
v_call: TRBV5-4
d_call: -
cdr3_aa: CASSLGGGSYNEQFF
cdr3_nt: TGTGCCAGCAGCTTGGGAGGGGGCTCCTACAATGAGCAGTTCTTC

clone_size: -
j_call: TRBJ2-4
v_call: TRBV29-1
d_call: TRBD1
cdr3_aa: CSVGQGGWARNIQYF
cdr3_nt: TGCAGCGTGGGACAGGGGGGTTGGGCAAGGAACATTCAGTACTTC

clone_size: -
j_call: TRBJ1-3
v_call: TRBV6-1
d_call: TRBD1
cdr3_aa: CASRYQGASGNTIYF
cdr3_nt: TGTGCCAGCAGATATCAGGGGGCCTCTGGAAACACCATATATTTT

clone_size: -
j_call: TRBJ1-6
v_call: TRBV7-9
d_call: -
cdr3_aa: CASTRTAGVGNSPLHF
cdr3_nt: TGTGCCAGCACCCGAACCGCAGGGGTAGGGAATTCACCCCTCCACTTT

clone_size: -
j_call: TRBJ2-3
v_call: TRBV10-3
d_call: -
cdr3_aa: CAINTGKDTQYF
cdr3_nt: TGTGCCATCAACACCGGAAAAGATACGCAGTATTTT

clone_size: -
j_call: TRBJ2-5
v_call: TRBV5-1
d_call: -
cdr3_aa: CASSLARGGKETQYF
cdr3_nt: TGCGCCAGCAGCTTGGCTCGGGGAGGAAAAGAGACCCAGTACTTC

clone_size: few
j_call: TRBJ1-2
v_call: TRBV7-9
d_call: -
cdr3_aa: CASSLQTGTPYGYTF
cdr3_nt: TGTGCCAGCAGCCTGCAAACAGGGACTCCTTATGGCTACACCTTC

clone_size: once
j_call: TRBJ1-1
v_call: TRBV19
d_call: -
cdr3_aa: CASSTGGGEVTEAFF
cdr3_nt: TGTGCCAGTAGTACGGGGGGGGGCGAGGTCACTGAAGCTTTCTTT

clone_size: -
j_call: TRBJ2-1
v_call: TRBV29-1
d_call: -
cdr3_aa: CSVPGGPSEQFF
cdr3_nt: TGCAGCGTTCCCGGGGGGCCTAGTGAGCAGTTCTTC

clone_size: -
j_call: TRBJ1-2
v_call: TRBV14
d_call: TRBD1
cdr3_aa: CASSPAGGLPGYTF
cdr3_nt: TGTGCCAGCAGCCCAGCAGGGGGCCTTCCGGGCTACACCTTC

clone_size: -
j_call: TRBJ1-5
v_call: TRBV6-5
d_call: -
cdr3_aa: CASEGSLNQPQHF
cdr3_nt: TGTGCCAGCGAGGGGAGTCTCAATCAGCCCCAGCATTTT

clone_size: -
j_call: TRBJ2-7
v_call: TRBV15
d_call: -
cdr3_aa: CATSRDFITGKSSYEQYF
cdr3_nt: TGTGCCACCAGCAGAGATTTTATCACAGGGAAAAGCTCCTACGAGCAGTACTTC

clone_size: once
j_call: TRBJ1-5
v_call: TRBV6-5
d_call: TRBD1
cdr3_aa: CASRPGDRVYQPQHF
cdr3_nt: TGTGCCAGCAGACCGGGGGACAGGGTTTATCAGCCCCAGCATTTT